Included here is one T cell receptor (beta chain) sequence, with context. This sample is drawn from a study of control samples from healthy donors and cancer patients. V was clipped by 6 bases and J by 2 bases, with 11 bases between them. The CDR3 is made up of 13 amino acids. Per the germline V gene, CDR1 is MNHEY and CDR2 is SMNVEV (reference sequence). Sequencing was performed with immunoSEQ multiplex PCR; in TCRdb, only in-frame clones are kept and a portion is missing. The sample contains about 120,000 clones, approximately 88% of which appear only once. V and J are TRBV27 and TRBJ2-7; D might be TRBD1 (5 bases). Input material: blood. The TCR was taken from a man aged 50 to 60 in good health. Written as DNA, the CDR3 is TGTGCCAGCAGAGGGGCAGGACCCTACGAGCAGTACTTC. Its protein product is CASRGAGPYEQYF.